The T cell receptor beta chain under discussion was sequenced for a study of blood T cell repertoires in COVID-19 (dated by TCRdb to 2018 to 2020). As for the study more broadly: Collaborator samples came from the United States, Italy and Spain and covered acute and convalescent phases of COVID-19. The samples were drawn from two sources: the first 160 participants of the ongoing ImmuneRACE study, and 950 to 1,500 subjects contributed by 6 global collaborators. Where HLA class I and class II types were available, the types were taken from metadata supplied by the sample provider, not from assay-based typing. A freely available public database, intended as a resource for researchers studying the immune response to SARS-CoV-2, is where the repertoires were released. Subjects who had been exposed to COVID-19, were actively infected with it, or had recovered from it provided the deeply sampled blood TCRbeta repertoires that made up the dataset. The prospective study material was composed of cDNA or gDNA derived from T cells, B-cell-depleted T cells, or PBMCs. Nearly every sample came with metadata listing a de-identified subject ID, COVID-19 status, age in years and sex.

TCRbeta CDR3 regions were amplified from genomic DNA by means of the immunoSEQ Assay, a bias-controlled multiplex PCR. In the paper's pipeline: The number of nucleated cells in each sample was estimated by amplification of reference gene primers within the assay. Sequence reads were collapsed and filtered to measure the absolute abundance of every unique TCRbeta CDR3 rearrangement. For each sample, productive Simpson clonality was calculated as the square root of Simpson's diversity index across productive rearrangements. This immuneACCESS table, as held by TCRdb, lists in-frame sequences with V and J called but not all clones. Of the missing ones, under half trace to an unresolved V gene in checked studies; the others have no known cause. The V and J calls and clone size are taken from that table; D and trimming were inferred from the DNA. Across this sample there are 200,000 to 300,000 clones, with nearly 85% seen only once. The ten largest clones capture more than 5% of the sample.

As to this clone: What antigen it recognizes has not been identified. No base quality values were provided; no much bigger clone lies one nucleotide off.

Summary of the overall study and its limitations: The amount of clinical and demographic metadata varied by source and participant and was provided uncurated.

Whole blood was collected in K2EDTA tubes by collaborating institutions according to the institutions' own protocols. For TCRbeta analysis, collaborator samples were shipped as frozen whole blood, as isolated PBMCs, or as DNA extracted from either sample type. Sequenced input: peripheral blood. The receptor comes from a human donor in a cohort sampled during active COVID-19.

The CDR3 protein: CASSLLGTGDGYTF. The sequenced DNA is TGCGCCAGCAGCTTGTTGGGGACAGGGGATGGCTACACCTTC. The chain is made from TRBV5-1 and TRBJ1-2; TRBD1 fits 10 bases in the junction. Trimming takes 1 base off V and 6 bases off J; junction bases not matched to a gene: 3. Including cysteine and phenylalanine, the CDR3 has 14 amino acids. CDR3 DNA is the only sequence kept; it has 42 bases, read in frame from the first base. In the germline V gene, CDR1 corresponds to SGHRS and CDR2 to YFSETQ.